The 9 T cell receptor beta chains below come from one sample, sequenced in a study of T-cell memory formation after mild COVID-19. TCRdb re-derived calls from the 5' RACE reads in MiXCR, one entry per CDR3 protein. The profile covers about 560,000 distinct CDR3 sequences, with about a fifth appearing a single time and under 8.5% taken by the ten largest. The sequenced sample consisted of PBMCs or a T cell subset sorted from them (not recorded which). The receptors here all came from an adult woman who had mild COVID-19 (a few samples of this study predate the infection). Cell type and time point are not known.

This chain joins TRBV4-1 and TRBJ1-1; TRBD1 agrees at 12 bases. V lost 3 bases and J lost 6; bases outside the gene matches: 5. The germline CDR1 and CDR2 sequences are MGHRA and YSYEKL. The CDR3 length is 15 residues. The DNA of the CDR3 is TGCGCCAGCAGCCACATGGGACAGGGGGCAGCTGAAGCTTTCTTT. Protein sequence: CASSHMGQGAAEAFF.

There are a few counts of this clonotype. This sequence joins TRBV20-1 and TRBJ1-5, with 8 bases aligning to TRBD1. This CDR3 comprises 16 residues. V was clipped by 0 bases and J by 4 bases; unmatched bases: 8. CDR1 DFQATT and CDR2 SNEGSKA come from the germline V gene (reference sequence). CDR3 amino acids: CSARDRGTGGNQPQHF. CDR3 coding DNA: TGCAGTGCTAGAGATAGGGGAACAGGGGGAAATCAGCCCCAGCATTTT.

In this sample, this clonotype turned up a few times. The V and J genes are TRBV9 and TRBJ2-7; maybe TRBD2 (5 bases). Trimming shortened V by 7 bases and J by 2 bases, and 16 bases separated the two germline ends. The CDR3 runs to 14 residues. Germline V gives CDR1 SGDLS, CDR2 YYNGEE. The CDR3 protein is CASSEGELTYEQYF. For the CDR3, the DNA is TGTGCCAGCTCTGAGGGAGAGCTCACCTACGAGCAGTACTTC.

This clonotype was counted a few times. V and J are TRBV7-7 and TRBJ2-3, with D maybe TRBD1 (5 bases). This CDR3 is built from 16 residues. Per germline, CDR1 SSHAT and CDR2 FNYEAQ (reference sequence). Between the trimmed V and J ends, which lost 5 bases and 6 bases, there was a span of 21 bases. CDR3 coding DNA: TGTGCCAGCAGCCCAGATCCGCAGGGTTCTTACGATACGCAGTATTTT. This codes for CASSPDPQGSYDTQYF.

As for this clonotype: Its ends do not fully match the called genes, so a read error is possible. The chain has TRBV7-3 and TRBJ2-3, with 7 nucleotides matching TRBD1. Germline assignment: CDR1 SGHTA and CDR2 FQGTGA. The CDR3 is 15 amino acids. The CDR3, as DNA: TGTGCCAGCAGCAAGAGACAGGGCCCTACAGATACGAAGTATTTT. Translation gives CASSKRQGPTDTKYF.

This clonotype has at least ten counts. Here the CDR3 reads CASSLEVAGDSYNEQFF. The CDR3, as DNA: TGTGCCAGCAGCTTAGAGGTAGCGGGAGACTCCTACAATGAGCAGTTCTTC. The chain carries TRBV7-8 and TRBJ2-1; 9 bases are a match to TRBD2. The CDR3 has 17 amino acids. The germline V gene encodes CDR1 SGHVS and CDR2 FQNEAQ. V lost 1 base, J lost 0 bases, and 4 bases stayed unmatched.

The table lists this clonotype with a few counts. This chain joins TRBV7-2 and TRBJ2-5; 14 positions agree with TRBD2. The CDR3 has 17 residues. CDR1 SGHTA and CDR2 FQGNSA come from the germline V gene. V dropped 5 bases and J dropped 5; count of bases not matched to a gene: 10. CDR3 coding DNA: TGTGCCAGCAGCCAAGGCCCCGGGACTAGCGGGAGTGAGACCCAGTACTTC. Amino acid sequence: CASSQGPGTSGSETQYF.

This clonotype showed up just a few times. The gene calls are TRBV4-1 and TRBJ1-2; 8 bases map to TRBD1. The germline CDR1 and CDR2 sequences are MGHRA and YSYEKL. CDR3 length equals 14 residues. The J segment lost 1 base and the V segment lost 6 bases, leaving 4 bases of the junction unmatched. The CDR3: CASRQTGGNYGYTF. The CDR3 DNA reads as TGCGCCAGCAGACAAACAGGGGGTAACTATGGCTACACCTTC.

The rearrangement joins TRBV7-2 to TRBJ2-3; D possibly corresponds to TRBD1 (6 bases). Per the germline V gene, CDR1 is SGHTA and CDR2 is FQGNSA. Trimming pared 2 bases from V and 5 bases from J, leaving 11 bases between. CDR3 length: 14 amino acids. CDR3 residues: CASSLPQGRDTQYF. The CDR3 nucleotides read TGTGCCAGCAGCTTACCGCAGGGGAGAGATACGCAGTATTTT.